The 13 T cell receptor beta chains given below trace back to one sample, sequenced in a study of cytomegalovirus exposure and HLA in healthy donors. PCR was performed using 60 Vbeta and 13 Jbeta primers. Assay used: immunoSEQ multiplex PCR; TCRdb lists only in-frame clones, some missing. The sample table includes 70,000 to 80,000 clones. Sequenced input: PBMCs. All receptors derive from a man aged 40-49 years in good health and CMV-seronegative.

V and J are TRBV19 and TRBJ1-5; the D gene is possibly TRBD1 (5 bases). Germline CDR1 is LNHDA and CDR2 is SQIVND (reference sequence). V was trimmed by 4 bases and J by 3 bases, leaving 10 bases between them. The CDR3 has 14 residues. The CDR3 spells CASSTTVTNQPQHF. For the CDR3, the DNA is TGTGCCAGTAGTACGACAGTAACCAATCAGCCCCAGCATTTT. Combining the CDR3 with reference TRBV19 and TRBJ1-5 gives the whole variable domain DGGITQSPKYLFRKEGQNVTLSCEQNLNHDAMYWYRQDPGQGLRLIYYSQIVNDFQKGDIAEGYSVSREKKESFPLTVTSAQKNPTAFYLCASSTTVTNQPQHFGDGTRLSIL.

V is TRBV4-2 and J is TRBJ2-2, with no clear D. The germline CDR1 and CDR2 sequences are LGHNA and YNFKEQ. Between the trimmed V and J ends, which lost 3 bases and 8 bases, there was a span of 13 bases. This CDR3 comprises 14 residues. CDR3: CASSQAGERGELFF. The CDR3 bases are TGTGCCAGCAGCCAGGCTGGCGAGAGGGGGGAGCTGTTTTTT.

V gene TRBV7-9 combines with J gene TRBJ1-6, with D possibly TRBD1 on 6 matching bases. Germline V lookup: CDR1 SEHNR, CDR2 FQNEAQ (reference sequence). There are 13 residues in the CDR3. V lost 3 bases to trimming and J lost 14 bases, with 14 bases between them. The CDR3 here is CASSFGEQGSLHF. CDR3 sequence (DNA): TGTGCCAGCAGCTTTGGGGAACAGGGCTCCCTCCACTTT.

V gene TRBV27 combines with J gene TRBJ1-6; possible D gene TRBD1, 6 bases. From germline, CDR1 is MNHEY and CDR2 SMNVEV (reference sequence). This CDR3 contains 18 residues. With 1 base removed from V and 7 bases from J, the gap between germline ends came to 20 bases. The CDR3 sequence: CASSLYPPQGRWNSPLHF. The CDR3 coding sequence is TGTGCCAGCAGTTTATACCCCCCGCAGGGGCGGTGGAATTCACCCCTCCACTTT.

The chain combines TRBV5-6 with TRBJ1-2; 10 bases match TRBD1. The V segment lost 2 bases and the J segment 1 base; nucleotides outside the gene matches: 2. Germline values: CDR1 SGHDT, CDR2 YYEEEE. The CDR3 sequence is 15 residues long. The CDR3 region has the DNA TGTGCCAGCAGCTTACGGGACAGGGGTAACTATGGCTACACCTTC. As protein: CASSLRDRGNYGYTF.

The chain uses TRBV9 and TRBJ2-1; 9 nucleotides agree with TRBD1. In germline, CDR1 is SGDLS, CDR2 YYNGEE. There are 16 residues in the CDR3. J gave up 5 bases and V 2 bases, and 8 bases lay outside the gene matches. CDR3 coding DNA: TGTGCCAGCAGCGTTGGGGAGGGACAGGGTAACAATGAGCAGTTCTTC. Translating it yields CASSVGEGQGNNEQFF.

The rearrangement links TRBV30 to TRBJ1-1; D might be TRBD1 (5 bases). The CDR3 totals 14 residues. The germline V and J ends were trimmed by 4 bases and 1 base, with 13 bases remaining between them. Per the germline V gene, CDR1 is GTSNPN and CDR2 is SVGIG (reference sequence). CDR3 amino acids: CAWKEGPGNTEAFF. The CDR3 DNA reads as TGTGCCTGGAAGGAGGGGCCGGGGAACACTGAAGCTTTCTTT.

The chain has TRBV7-2 and TRBJ2-1, with 9 bases fitting TRBD2. Germline V gives CDR1 SGHTA, CDR2 FQGNSA. V was pared by 5 bases and J by 4 bases, with 6 bases of the junction left unmatched. The CDR3 sequence is 15 residues long. The CDR3: CASSTGTSYYNEQFF. CDR3 coding DNA: TGTGCCAGCAGCACCGGGACTAGCTATTACAATGAGCAGTTCTTC. Drawing the rest from reference TRBV7-2 and TRBJ2-1, the complete variable domain is GAGVSQSPSNKVTEKGKDVELRCDPISGHTALYWYRQSLGQGLEFLIYFQGNSAPDKSGLPSDRFSAERTGGSVSTLTIQRTQQEDSAVYLCASSTGTSYYNEQFFGPGTRLTVL.

The chain carries TRBV30 and TRBJ1-2, with a tentative D call TRBD1 (6 bases). CDR1 is GTSNPN, CDR2 SVGIG, per germline (reference sequence). This CDR3 comprises 13 residues. V gave up 0 bases and J gave up 7 bases, with 12 bases separating them. In DNA, the CDR3 is TGTGCCTGGAGTGTACGGGGACAAAGTGGCTACACCTTC. Translated: CAWSVRGQSGYTF.

The chain is built from TRBV30 and TRBJ1-1; TRBD1 might be the D (5 bases). Per the germline V gene, CDR1 is GTSNPN and CDR2 is SVGIG (reference sequence). The V end was cut by 3 bases, the J end by 1 base, with 9 bases between. The CDR3 covers 13 residues. The CDR3 reads CAWSRGTNTEAFF. In DNA form, the CDR3 reads TGTGCCTGGAGCCGGGGGACGAACACTGAAGCTTTCTTT.

V gene TRBV4-1 combines with J gene TRBJ2-5, with D perhaps TRBD2 (5 bases). Per germline, CDR1 MGHRA and CDR2 YSYEKL. The length of the CDR3 is 12 residues. With 8 bases removed from V and 5 bases from J, the gap between germline ends came to 12 bases. DNA for the CDR3: TGCGCCAGCGCGCGGGTGGGTGAGACCCAGTACTTC. It specifies CASARVGETQYF.

The genes are TRBV10-3 and TRBJ2-1; the match to TRBD1 covers 7 bases. This CDR3 region has 14 residues. Germline V gene data show CDR1 as ENHRY and CDR2 as SYGVKD. V shed 10 bases, J shed 2 bases, and the junction held 8 bases outside the gene matches. CDR3 DNA: TGTGCCACTTCCTCCGGGACAGCCTACAATGAGCAGTTCTTC. Translation: CATSSGTAYNEQFF.

This sequence joins TRBV10-3 and TRBJ1-5; 9 bases match TRBD1. Germline V gene sequence: CDR1 ENHRY, CDR2 SYGVKD. The CDR3 has 15 amino acids. J gave up 3 bases and V 3 bases, and 3 bases lay outside the gene matches. In DNA form, the CDR3 reads TGTGCCATCAGTGAACAGGGGGCCAACAATCAGCCCCAGCATTTT. This sequence encodes CAISEQGANNQPQHF.